Listed below are T cell receptor beta chains from one sample, sequenced in a study of breast tumors, draining lymph nodes, adjacent tissues. TCRdb re-called the multiplex PCR reads through MiXCR, storing one row per CDR3 protein. The sample shows roughly 80,000 distinct CDR3 sequences, roughly 19% of them seen only once. Sequencing used axillary lymph node tissue. The receptors come from a female donor with breast cancer. Some clones in this sample may be carry-over from other donors' samples. The CDR3 runs from the conserved cysteine through the conserved F or W. D genes are given only for firm matches. Rows give clone size only sometimes, using once, few, many, or a class for an expanded clone.

>TRBJ1-2|few|TRBV3-1|TRBD1
TGTGCCAGCAGCTCACTTCTACAGGGGGCGGCAAACTATGGCTACACCTTC
CASSSLLQGAANYGYTF
>TRBJ2-5|many|TRBV6-1|NA
TGTGCCAGCGATTGGGGAGTTCGAGAGACCCAGTACTTC
CASDWGVRETQYF
>TRBJ2-7|many|TRBV7-2|NA
TGTGCCAGCAGCTTATCCCGGACAGAGAACTACGAGCAGTACTTC
CASSLSRTENYEQYF
>TRBJ2-3|many|TRBV5-1|NA
TGCGCCAGCAGCTTGGGAGGGGGGACTCTCCTTACAGATACGCAGTATTTT
CASSLGGGTLLTDTQYF
>TRBJ1-5|few|TRBV19|NA
TGTGCCAGTAGTATTAATACCGACTATCAGCCCCAGCATTTT
CASSINTDYQPQHF
>TRBJ2-7|many|TRBV20-1|TRBD1
TGCAGTGCTGTCCGACAGGGGGCGGTTTTTTTCTACGAGCAGTACTTC
CSAVRQGAVFFYEQYF
>TRBJ2-1|many|TRBV6-1|NA
TGTGCCAGCAGTGATGGCCAGGGCTCCTACAATGAGCAGTTCTTC
CASSDGQGSYNEQFF
>TRBJ1-5|many|TRBV7-9|NA
TGTGCCAGCAGCTCAGACAGCCATAGCAATCAGCCCCAGCATTTT
CASSSDSHSNQPQHF
>TRBJ2-5|few|TRBV27|TRBD2
TGTGCCAGCAGTCCCATGGGCGGGAGTCCAAGGGAGACCCAGTACTTC
CASSPMGGSPRETQYF
>TRBJ2-1|NA|TRBV12-3/TRBV12-4|NA
TGTGCCAGCAGTTTCACAGGGGAGGGGCACTACAATGAGCAGTTCTTC
CASSFTGEGHYNEQFF
>TRBJ2-5|NA|TRBV20-1|TRBD2
TGCAGTGCTAGAGGTTTGGGACTAGCGGGAGAGACCCAGTACTTC
CSARGLGLAGETQYF
>TRBJ2-1|many|TRBV4-3|NA
TGCGCCAGCAGCCAAGAGGGGCATAATGAGCAGTTCTTC
CASSQEGHNEQFF
>TRBJ2-1|many|TRBV15|TRBD2
TGTGCCACCAGCTCCCTTGGGGGAGGGGAGCAGTTCTTC
CATSSLGGGEQFF
>TRBJ2-3|NA|TRBV4-2|TRBD2
TGTGCCAGCAGCCAGGGGGGGAGTACGCAGTATTTT
CASSQGGSTQYF
>TRBJ2-7|many|TRBV12-3/TRBV12-4|TRBD2
TGTGCCAGCAGTTCCGGACTAGCGAGTACCTACGAGCAGTACTTC
CASSSGLASTYEQYF
>TRBJ1-2|many|TRBV7-2|TRBD1
TGTGCCAGCAGCCTAGACCTCGGGACAGTCTATGGCTACACCTTC
CASSLDLGTVYGYTF
>TRBJ2-5|many|TRBV6-1|NA
TGTGCCAGCAGACCTCAGGAGTGGGCCCAAGAGACCCAGTACTTC
CASRPQEWAQETQYF
>TRBJ2-1|many|TRBV20-1|NA
TGCAGTGCCCCCGGGGAAGGGGACAATGAGCAGTTCTTC
CSAPGEGDNEQFF
>TRBJ2-1|NA|TRBV11-2|NA
TGTGCCAGCAGCTTTGAGGCCGGGACTGTCTACAATGAGCAGTTCTTC
CASSFEAGTVYNEQFF
>TRBJ2-3|many|TRBV25-1|NA
TGTGCCAGCAGTCTAGGGACTTTGCAGTATTTT
CASSLGTLQYF
>TRBJ2-7|many|TRBV5-8|TRBD1
TGTGCCAGCAGCTCCCCGGACAGGGAGGTCGAGCAGTACTTC
CASSSPDREVEQYF
>TRBJ2-7|many|TRBV20-1|TRBD2
TGCAGTGCTAGAGTGTCTAGCGGGAGGGCCACCCACGAGCAGTACTTC
CSARVSSGRATHEQYF
>TRBJ2-7|NA|TRBV27|NA
TGTGCCAGCGGCCGAGGCCACTCCTACGAGCAGTACTTC
CASGRGHSYEQYF
>TRBJ2-1|many|TRBV7-2|TRBD1
TGTGCCAGCAACAAAGACTTCAGGGGGCCCTCCTACAATGAGCAGTTCTTC
CASNKDFRGPSYNEQFF
>TRBJ2-7|many|TRBV9|TRBD2
TGTGCCAGCAGCGTAGACCCCGGGACTACTTACGAGCAGTACTTC
CASSVDPGTTYEQYF
>TRBJ2-3|NA|TRBV18|TRBD2
TGTGCCAGCTCTGCGGGAGCTACCAGAGATACGCAGTATTTT
CASSAGATRDTQYF
>TRBJ2-6|NA|TRBV27|NA
TGTGCCAGCAGTTTAAGTCGAAGCTCTGGGGCCAACGTCCTGACTTTC
CASSLSRSSGANVLTF
>TRBJ1-4|many|TRBV7-9|NA
TGTGCCAGCAGCTACCCAGGGGATGTTAGAGAAAAACTGTTTTTT
CASSYPGDVREKLFF
>TRBJ2-7|medium-sized|TRBV4-1|TRBD2
TGCGCCAGCAGCCAAGGGATTTTTAGCGGGAGGGCGGGGCAGTACTTC
CASSQGIFSGRAGQYF
>TRBJ1-2|many|TRBV19|NA
TGTGCCAGTACAACGGGAGGGGCGGAGGTCCGTTTTCGCTACACCTTC
CASTTGGAEVRFRYTF
>TRBJ2-7|many|TRBV7-6|TRBD2
TGTGCCAGCAGCTTAGGGACTAGCGGGAGTTCCTACGAGCAGTACTTC
CASSLGTSGSSYEQYF
>TRBJ2-7|many|TRBV20-1|TRBD2
TGCAGTGCTAGCCCCGGGGGGGGCGGCTACGAGCAGTACTTC
CSASPGGGGYEQYF
>TRBJ1-3|NA|TRBV30|NA
TGTGCCTGGAGTGTTACCGTTTCTGGAAACACCATATATTTT
CAWSVTVSGNTIYF
>TRBJ2-1|many|TRBV10-3|TRBD1
TGTGCCATCAGCTCCGGGACAGGGGGCTACAATGAGCAGTTCTTC
CAISSGTGGYNEQFF
>TRBJ1-2|many|TRBV7-9|NA
TGTGCCAGCAGCCCACCGGGAGGCTACACCTTC
CASSPPGGYTF
>TRBJ2-3|many|TRBV7-3|TRBD2
TGTGCCAGCAGCTACATAGCGGGGTCTAGCACAGATACGCAGTATTTT
CASSYIAGSSTDTQYF
>TRBJ2-1|many|TRBV7-4|TRBD2
TGTGCCAGCAGCCTCTCCTGGCGGGAGGTATCATACAATGAGCAGTTCTTC
CASSLSWREVSYNEQFF
>TRBJ1-5|few|TRBV28|NA
TGTGCCAGCAGTTTACCCTGGACAGGCAATCAGCCCCAGCATTTT
CASSLPWTGNQPQHF
>TRBJ1-3|many|TRBV4-3|NA
TGCGCCAGCAGCCAAGAGGGGAGGGCGAGCTCTGGAAACACCATATATTTT
CASSQEGRASSGNTIYF
>TRBJ1-1|NA|TRBV6-1|TRBD1
TGTGCCAGCTCGGTTGGACAGGGGGAAAAAGCTTTCTTT
CASSVGQGEKAFF
>TRBJ2-1|many|TRBV5-1|NA
TGCGCCAGCAGCTTGATGGGCGATGAGCAGTTCTTC
CASSLMGDEQFF
>TRBJ2-1|many|TRBV2|NA
TGTGCCAGCAGTGAAGCGAGTTTGACTAGAGGGCAGTTCTTC
CASSEASLTRGQFF
>TRBJ1-2|many|TRBV25-1|NA
TGTGCCAGCAGTGAATATAAAGGCAGTACGAACTATGGCTACACCTTC
CASSEYKGSTNYGYTF
>TRBJ2-5|many|TRBV20-1|NA
TGCAGTGCTAGAGATCTAACTAGCTCCCAAGAGACCCAGTACTTC
CSARDLTSSQETQYF
>TRBJ2-2|NA|TRBV27|TRBD1
TGTGCCAGCAGGATAACAGGGGCGAACACCGGGGAGCTGTTTTTT
CASRITGANTGELFF
>TRBJ1-6|NA|TRBV20-1|NA
TGCGGTGCTAGTGGACAGAATAATTCACCCCTCCACTTT
CGASGQNNSPLHF
>TRBJ2-3|many|TRBV7-2|NA
TGTGCCAGCAGCCTAAGTGTATGGGCAGATACGCAGTATTTT
CASSLSVWADTQYF
>TRBJ2-7|many|TRBV7-2|NA
TGTGCCAGCAGCTTAGGGCTTACAGGGTTGGACGAGCAGTACTTC
CASSLGLTGLDEQYF
>TRBJ2-1|many|TRBV4-1|TRBD2
TGCGCCAGCAGCCAAGGAAGGGGAACTAGCGGCTACAATGAGCAGTTCTTC
CASSQGRGTSGYNEQFF
>TRBJ1-5|many|TRBV19|NA
TGTGCCAGTAGTATAGGCAGGGTGCGCAATCAGCCCCAGCATTTT
CASSIGRVRNQPQHF
>TRBJ1-4|NA|TRBV7-2|NA
TGTGCCAGCAGCTTAGGTCTGGGTCGGAATGAAAAACTGTTCTTT
CASSLGLGRNEKLFF
>TRBJ2-7|NA|TRBV29-1|NA
TGCAGCGTTGCTGCAGGGGCCCACGAGCAGTACTTC
CSVAAGAHEQYF
>TRBJ2-2|many|TRBV4-2|NA
TGTGCCAGCAGCCAAGATGTAGCGGCCGCGAACACCGGGGAGCTGTTTTTT
CASSQDVAAANTGELFF
>TRBJ2-3|many|TRBV5-5|TRBD2
TGTGCCAGCAGCTTGGTTGGGGGGGTGACAGATACGCAGTATTTT
CASSLVGGVTDTQYF
>TRBJ2-1|many|TRBV19|NA
TGTGCCAGTAGTATTATGTCGGGGGTCTACAATGAGCAGTTCTTC
CASSIMSGVYNEQFF
>TRBJ2-7|NA|TRBV7-6|NA
TGTGCCAGCAGCTTAGACGAGGTTGCCTACGAGCAGTACTTC
CASSLDEVAYEQYF
>TRBJ2-7|few|TRBV28|NA
TGTGCCAGCAGTTTATGGGACTATGCTATCTACGAGCAGTACTTC
CASSLWDYAIYEQYF
>TRBJ1-5|many|TRBV7-9|NA
TGTGCCAGCAGCTTAGACGAGAATCAGCCCCAGCATTTT
CASSLDENQPQHF
>TRBJ2-2|many|TRBV9|NA
TGTGCCAGCAGCGTAACACCGACCACCGGGGAGCTGTTTTTT
CASSVTPTTGELFF